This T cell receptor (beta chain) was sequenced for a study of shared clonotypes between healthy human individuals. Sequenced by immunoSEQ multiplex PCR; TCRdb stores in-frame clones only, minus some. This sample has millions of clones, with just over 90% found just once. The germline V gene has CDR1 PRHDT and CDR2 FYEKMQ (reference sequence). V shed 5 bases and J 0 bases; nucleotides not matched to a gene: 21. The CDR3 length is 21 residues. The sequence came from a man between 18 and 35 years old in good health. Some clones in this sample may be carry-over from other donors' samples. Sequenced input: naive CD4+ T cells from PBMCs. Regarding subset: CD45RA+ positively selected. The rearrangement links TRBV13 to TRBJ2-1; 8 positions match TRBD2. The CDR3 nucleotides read TGTGCCAGCAGCGCCATACGCCCAAGGACTAGCACCCTGAACTCCTACAATGAGCAGTTCTTC. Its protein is CASSAIRPRTSTLNSYNEQFF.